Below, 23 T cell receptor beta chains from the same sample are listed, as sequenced in a study of cytotoxic CD8 clonotypes in ibrutinib-treated CLL. Data came from immunoSEQ multiplex PCR; TCRdb stores just in-frame clones and leaves some out. The data contain more than 11,000 clones, roughly 76% of them singletons. The source material was PBMCs, sampled before ibrutinib treatment. The receptors come from a human donor with chronic lymphocytic leukemia.

The chain combines TRBV11-2 with TRBJ2-5, with 11 bases aligning to TRBD1. The CDR3 length is 15 residues. V shed 1 base, J shed 3 bases, and the junction held 1 base outside the gene matches. CDR1 and CDR2 from the germline V gene are SGHAT and FQNNGV. The CDR3 nucleotides read TGTGCCAGCAGCTTAGGGACAGGGGGCAAAGAGACCCAGTACTTC. Protein sequence: CASSLGTGGKETQYF.

The rearrangement links TRBV4-1 to TRBJ1-1; possibly TRBD1 for D (6 bases). The germline V gene encodes CDR1 MGHRA and CDR2 YSYEKL. V lost 4 bases to trimming and J lost 5 bases, with 11 bases between them. CDR3 length equals 13 residues. CDR3 loop: CASSLIGGTEAFF. The CDR3, as DNA: TGCGCCAGCAGCCTCATAGGGGGGACTGAAGCTTTCTTT.

The V call is TRBV7-3, the J call TRBJ2-3; D possibly corresponds to TRBD2 (7 bases). Germline CDR1 is SGHTA and CDR2 is FQGTGA. Trimming took off 2 bases at V and 2 bases at J, with 8 bases between the two ends. CDR3 length: 14 amino acids. The CDR3 loop is CASSLGGATDTQYF. The CDR3 nucleotides read TGTGCCAGCAGCTTAGGGGGGGCCACAGATACGCAGTATTTT.

V gene TRBV29-1 combines with J gene TRBJ2-3, with D possibly being TRBD1 (6 bases). Germline V gene sequence: CDR1 SQVTM, CDR2 ANQGSEA. Deletions cut 2 bases from V and 2 bases from J, with 11 bases between. The CDR3 extends over 14 amino acids. CDR3 in amino acids: CSVERGSSTDTQYF. The CDR3 DNA reads as TGCAGCGTTGAAAGGGGGAGCTCCACAGATACGCAGTATTTT.

The rearrangement joins TRBV19 to TRBJ1-5; D is unclear. The CDR3 has 13 amino acids. Trimming shortened V by 4 bases and J by 2 bases, and 6 bases separated the two germline ends. CDR1 is LNHDA and CDR2 is SQIVND in the germline V gene (reference sequence). CDR3 coding DNA: TGTGCCAGTAGTACGAACCGCAATCAGCCCCAGCATTTT. It yields the protein CASSTNRNQPQHF.

The gene calls are TRBV4-1 and TRBJ2-5; D remains unclear. The CDR3 spans 13 residues. Germline V CDR1 and CDR2: MGHRA, YSYEKL. V was trimmed by 0 bases and J by 1 base, leaving 3 bases between them. The CDR3 loop is CASSQDPQETQYF. CDR3 DNA: TGCGCCAGCAGCCAAGATCCCCAAGAGACCCAGTACTTC.

J is TRBJ2-5 and V is TRBV7-3; D unclear. This CDR3 has 11 residues. The V gene's germline CDR1 is SGHTA and CDR2 FQGTGA. The V gene lost 5 bases and the J gene lost 1 base, with 2 bases spanning the gap. CDR3 protein: CASSPQETQYF. CDR3 DNA sequence: TGTGCCAGCAGCCCCCAAGAGACCCAGTACTTC.

V gene TRBV18 combines with J gene TRBJ1-4; D perhaps matches TRBD1 (5 bases). Germline-derived CDR1 and CDR2 are KGHSH and LQKENI. The CDR3 runs to 14 residues. V lost 5 bases to trimming and J lost 8 bases, with 15 bases between them. The CDR3 DNA reads as TGTGCCAGCTCAACTCCGAACCGGGGGGAAAAACTGTTTTTT. Translation: CASSTPNRGEKLFF. Complete variable domain (other parts from reference TRBV18 and TRBJ1-4): NAGVMQNPRHLVRRRGQEARLRCSPMKGHSHVYWYRQLPEEGLKFMVYLQKENIIDESGMPKERFSAEFPKEGPSILRIQQVVRGDSAAYFCASSTPNRGEKLFFGSGTQLSVL.

The chain is built from TRBV5-1 and TRBJ2-3, with 8 nucleotides matching TRBD1. Germline CDR1 SGHRS, CDR2 YFSETQ. V trimming: 0 bases; J trimming: 6 bases; junction bases outside the gene matches: 6. The CDR3 loop spans 15 amino acids. CDR3 region: CASSLGGTGGDTQYF. The DNA of the CDR3 is TGCGCCAGCAGCTTGGGAGGGACAGGCGGGGATACGCAGTATTTT.

J is TRBJ1-2 and V is TRBV4-3, with D maybe TRBD1 (5 bases). Germline V gene data show CDR1 as LGHNA and CDR2 as YSLEER. The CDR3 covers 15 residues. Trimming removed 5 bases from V and 4 bases from J, with 17 bases in between. CDR3 sequence reads: CASSKGGGTVYGYTF. CDR3 coding DNA: TGCGCCAGCAGCAAGGGTGGGGGAACGGTCTATGGCTACACCTTC.

The rearrangement links TRBV11-2 to TRBJ2-3; D is unresolved. Germline V gives CDR1 SGHAT, CDR2 FQNNGV. The CDR3 spans 11 residues. Deletions cut 5 bases from V and 8 bases from J, with 8 bases between. The CDR3 DNA reads as TGTGCCAGCAGCCTGGGATTTACGCAGTATTTT. Translation: CASSLGFTQYF.

This rearrangement joins TRBV6-4 to TRBJ2-1; 7 bases align to TRBD2. V shed 6 bases and J 9 bases; nucleotides not matched to a gene: 8. The CDR3 sequence is 13 residues long. CDR1 is MRHNA, CDR2 SNTAGT, per germline. The CDR3 here is CASSGLENSEQFF. In nucleotides, the CDR3 is TGTGCCAGCAGCGGACTAGAGAACAGTGAGCAGTTCTTC.

The V gene is TRBV11-2, the J gene TRBJ2-7; 11 bases are a match to TRBD2. CDR1 and CDR2 (germline): SGHAT, FQNNGV. V shed 4 bases, J shed 9 bases, and the junction held 11 bases outside the gene matches. The CDR3 extends over 15 amino acids. The CDR3 loop is CASSSRLAGIRGQYF. The CDR3 DNA reads as TGTGCCAGCAGCTCCCGACTAGCGGGGATACGCGGGCAGTACTTC.

This chain links TRBV6-1 with TRBJ1-4; possibly TRBD1 for D (6 bases). This CDR3 has 12 residues. V was cut by 6 bases and J by 14 bases, with 16 bases left in between. The germline V gene has CDR1 MNHNS and CDR2 SASEGT. The CDR3 protein is CASSLGKGGLFF. DNA for the CDR3: TGTGCCAGCAGCCTCGGAAAGGGGGGGCTGTTTTTT.

The chain joins TRBV7-2 to TRBJ2-3; TRBD1 aligns across 7 bases. This CDR3 has 15 amino acids. Germline CDR1 reads SGHTA; CDR2 reads FQGNSA. The V and J ends lost 5 bases and 2 bases, in that order; junction bases with no gene match: 7. CDR3 coding DNA: TGTGCCAGCAGCCCAAGGACAGGCGCCACAGATACGCAGTATTTT. Residues: CASSPRTGATDTQYF.

This rearrangement joins TRBV6-5 to TRBJ1-5; the D is unclear. CDR3 length: 13 amino acids. Germline V gives CDR1 MNHEY, CDR2 SVGAGI. The germline V and J ends were trimmed by 4 bases and 3 bases, with 7 bases remaining between them. The CDR3 nucleotides read TGTGCCAGCAGTTCCTTGTACAATCAGCCCCAGCATTTT. Protein: CASSSLYNQPQHF.

The chain couples TRBV7-9 to TRBJ1-4; perhaps TRBD1 as D (5 bases). The CDR3 extends over 16 amino acids. Per germline, CDR1 SEHNR and CDR2 FQNEAQ (reference sequence). Trimming left V 4 bases short and J 6 bases short, with 18 bases between. CDR3 bases: TGTGCCAGCAGCTCCCCCTGGGCTGGAGGGGATGAAAAACTGTTTTTT. This encodes CASSSPWAGGDEKLFF.

The chain joins TRBV6-1 to TRBJ2-6; perhaps TRBD2 as D (6 bases). The germline V gene has CDR1 MNHNS and CDR2 SASEGT. The CDR3 is 14 amino acids. The V end was cut by 6 bases, the J end by 0 bases, with 6 bases between. DNA of the CDR3: TGTGCCAGCAGGGAGGGCTCTGGGGCCAACGTCCTGACTTTC. It specifies CASREGSGANVLTF.

There are a few counts of this clone. V gene TRBV7-2 combines with J gene TRBJ2-7, with 10 positions matching TRBD1. The CDR3 spans 14 residues. V trimming: 5 bases; J trimming: 4 bases; junction bases outside the gene matches: 5. Germline V gene sequence: CDR1 SGHTA, CDR2 FQGNSA. CDR3 DNA: TGTGCCAGCAGCCCCCGGACAGGGGGGTACGAGCAGTACTTC. Its protein product is CASSPRTGGYEQYF.

Only a few counts were recorded for this clone. The CDR3: CASSRPGGNEQFF. The CDR3 DNA is TGTGCCAGCAGCCGTCCGGGAGGGAATGAGCAGTTCTTC. The chain is built from TRBV7-9 and TRBJ2-1, with TRBD2 matching 8 bases. Germline CDR1 and CDR2: SEHNR and FQNEAQ (reference sequence). CDR3 length: 13 amino acids. The V and J ends lost 5 bases and 7 bases, in that order; junction bases with no gene match: 4.

The gene calls are TRBV18 and TRBJ1-4; 7 bases match TRBD1. CDR3 length equals 14 residues. Trimming removed 3 bases from V and 8 bases from J; junction bases left unmatched: 6. Germline CDR1 reads KGHSH; CDR2 reads LQKENI. The CDR3 region has the DNA TGTGCCAGCTCACCTACTAAGGGGGCCGAAAAACTGTTTTTT. This sequence encodes CASSPTKGAEKLFF.

The J gene is TRBJ2-7, the V gene TRBV6-1; a weak D match, TRBD2 (5 bases). The germline CDR1 and CDR2 sequences are MNHNS and SASEGT. Between the trimmed V and J ends, which lost 7 bases and 2 bases, there was a span of 9 bases. The CDR3 consists of 12 residues. The CDR3 protein is CASTVATYEQYF. For the CDR3, the DNA is TGTGCCAGCACAGTAGCGACCTACGAGCAGTACTTC.

This chain connects TRBV5-1 to TRBJ1-2, with D hard to call. Germline V CDR1 and CDR2: SGHRS, YFSETQ. This CDR3 contains 15 residues. V dropped 0 bases and J dropped 1 base, with 10 bases sitting between them. As DNA, the CDR3 is TGCGCCAGCAGCTTGGCCGGTTCAGATAACTATGGCTACACCTTC. This translates into CASSLAGSDNYGYTF.